This T cell receptor beta chain was sequenced in a study of blood T cell dynamics during melanoma immunotherapy. Time point indicated: week 3, after first cycle of checkpoint inhibitor. Disease control meant complete response, partial response or stable disease at 12 weeks. The CDR3 totals 16 residues. Germline loops: CDR1 SNHLY, CDR2 FYNNEI. V dropped 6 bases and J dropped 0; count of bases not matched to a gene: 7. TCRdb's copy holds only in-frame clones and misses some; the assay was immunoSEQ multiplex PCR. The table includes 10,000 to 12,000 clones, about 90% detected once. Specimen: blood, collected from a patient treated with checkpoint blockade. This receptor was taken from a human donor with melanoma. The chain is built from TRBV2 and TRBJ2-1; 8 bases are shared with TRBD2. CDR3 in DNA: TGTGCCAGCAGGCTTAGCGGGACCCTCTCCTACAATGAGCAGTTCTTC. Translation gives CASRLSGTLSYNEQFF.